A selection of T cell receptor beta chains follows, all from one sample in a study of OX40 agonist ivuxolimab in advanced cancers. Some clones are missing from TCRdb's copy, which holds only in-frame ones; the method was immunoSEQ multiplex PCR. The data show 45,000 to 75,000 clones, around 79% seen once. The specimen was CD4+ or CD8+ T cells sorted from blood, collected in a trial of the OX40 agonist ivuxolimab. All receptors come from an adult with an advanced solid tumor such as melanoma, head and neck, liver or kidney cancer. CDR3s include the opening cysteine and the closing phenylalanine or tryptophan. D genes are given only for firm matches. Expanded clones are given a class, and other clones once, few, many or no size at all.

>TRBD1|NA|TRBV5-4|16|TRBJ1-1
TGTGCCAGCAGTAACATCAACAGGGGAAGAAGGACTGAAGCTTTCTTT
CASSNINRGRRTEAFF
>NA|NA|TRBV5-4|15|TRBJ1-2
TGTGCCAGCAGCTTGGCTGCGTTAGCTAACTATGGCTACACCTTC
CASSLAALANYGYTF
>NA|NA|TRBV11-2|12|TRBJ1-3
TGTGCCAGCAGCTTCGGGGGAAACACCATATATTTT
CASSFGGNTIYF
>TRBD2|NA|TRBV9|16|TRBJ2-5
TGTGCCAGCAGCGAGGGGACTAGCGGGATGTCAGAGACCCAGTACTTC
CASSEGTSGMSETQYF
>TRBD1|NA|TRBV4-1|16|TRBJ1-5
TGCGCCAGCAGCCCACGCGACAGGGGGGGCAATCAGCCCCAGCATTTT
CASSPRDRGGNQPQHF
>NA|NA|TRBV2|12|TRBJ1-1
TGTGCCAGCATACCCCAGAACACTGAAGCTTTCTTT
CASIPQNTEAFF
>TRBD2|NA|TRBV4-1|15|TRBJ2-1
TGCGCCAGCAGCCCAAACGGGAGGTCGTACAATGAGCAGTTCTTC
CASSPNGRSYNEQFF
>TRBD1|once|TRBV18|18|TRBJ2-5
TGTGCCAGCTCACCAACGATGGTAGGACAGGGTTCATCGGAGACCCAGTACTTC
CASSPTMVGQGSSETQYF
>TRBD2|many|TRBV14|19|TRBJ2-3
TGTGCCAGCAGCCAAGACTACATCTTTGGGGGGGGAAGCACAGATACGCAGTATTTT
CASSQDYIFGGGSTDTQYF
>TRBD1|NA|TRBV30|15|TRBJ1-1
TGTGCCTGGAGTAACAGGGGGTCTCGGTGGACTGAAGCTTTCTTT
CAWSNRGSRWTEAFF
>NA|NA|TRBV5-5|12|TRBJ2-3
TGTGCCAGCAGCTTGGTCACAGATACGCAGTATTTT
CASSLVTDTQYF
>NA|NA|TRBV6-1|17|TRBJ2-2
TGTGCCAGCAGTGAACTCCCCAGGTTTAAGGACACCGGGGAGCTGTTTTTT
CASSELPRFKDTGELFF
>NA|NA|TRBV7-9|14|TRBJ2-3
TGTGCCAGCAGCTTAGACAGTCGCACAGATACGCAGTATTTT
CASSLDSRTDTQYF
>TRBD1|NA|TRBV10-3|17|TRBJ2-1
TGTGCCATCCGAGGACAGGGCCTGGGTTCGACCTACAATGAGCAGTTCTTC
CAIRGQGLGSTYNEQFF
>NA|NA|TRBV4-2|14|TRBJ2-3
TGTGCCAGCAGCCGCTCAGAGAGGGCAGATACGCAGTATTTT
CASSRSERADTQYF
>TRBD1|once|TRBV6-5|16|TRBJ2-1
TGTGCCAGCAGTTACGCAACCGGGACAGGTTACAATGAGCAGTTCTTC
CASSYATGTGYNEQFF
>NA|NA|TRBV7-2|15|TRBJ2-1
TGTGCCAGCAGCACGGGGGCCGGGATTTACAATGAGCAGTTCTTC
CASSTGAGIYNEQFF
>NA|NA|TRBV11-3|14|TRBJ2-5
TGTGCCAGCAGCTTTTTGGGGACTCGAGAGACCCAGTACTTC
CASSFLGTRETQYF
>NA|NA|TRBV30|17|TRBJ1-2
TGTGCCTGGAGTCCCCCCTGGGGGCAGGGAAGTTACTATGGCTACACCTTC
CAWSPPWGQGSYYGYTF
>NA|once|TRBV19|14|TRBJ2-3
TGTGCCAGTACCTCATCAGTCTCCTCAGATACGCAGTATTTT
CASTSSVSSDTQYF
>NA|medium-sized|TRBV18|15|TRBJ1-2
TGTGCCAGCTCATCTTTACTACAGGGAACGGATGGCTACACCTTC
CASSSLLQGTDGYTF
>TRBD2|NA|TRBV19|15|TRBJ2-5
TGTGCCAGTAGCCGGACTAGCGGGACTGGGGAGACCCAGTACTTC
CASSRTSGTGETQYF
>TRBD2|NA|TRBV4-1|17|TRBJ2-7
TGCGCCAGCAGCCAAGGGACTAGCGGGAGTGGTTCCTACGAGCAGTACTTC
CASSQGTSGSGSYEQYF
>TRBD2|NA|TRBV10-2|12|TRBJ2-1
TGCGCCAGCAGTGGGACTAGTGGTGAGCAGTTCTTC
CASSGTSGEQFF
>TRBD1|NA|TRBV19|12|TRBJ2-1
TGTGCCAGTAGGCCAGGGGGAAATGAGCAGTTCTTC
CASRPGGNEQFF
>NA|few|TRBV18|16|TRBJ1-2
TGTGCCAGCTCACCACCCGGACAGATGGGGGTATATGGCTACACCTTC
CASSPPGQMGVYGYTF
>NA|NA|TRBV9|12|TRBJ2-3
TGTGCCAGCAGCGTAGTCTCAGATACGCAGTATTTT
CASSVVSDTQYF
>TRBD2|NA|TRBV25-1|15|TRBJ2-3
TGTGCCAGCAGTGGATCTAGCGGGAGCACAGATACGCAGTATTTT
CASSGSSGSTDTQYF
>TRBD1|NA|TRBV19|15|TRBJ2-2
TGTGCCAGTAGTATCTGGGACAGGGGGTCCGGGGAGCTGTTTTTT
CASSIWDRGSGELFF
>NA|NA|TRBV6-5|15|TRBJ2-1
TGTGCCAGCAGTCGGGACTTCGACTCCTACAATGAGCAGTTCTTC
CASSRDFDSYNEQFF
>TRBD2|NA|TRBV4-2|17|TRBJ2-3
TGTGCCAGCAGCCAAGTAGGGCGGGGGGGATACACAGATACGCAGTATTTT
CASSQVGRGGYTDTQYF
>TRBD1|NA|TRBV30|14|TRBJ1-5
TGTGCCTGGACGGGACAGGGAGTAAATCAGCCCCAGCATTTT
CAWTGQGVNQPQHF
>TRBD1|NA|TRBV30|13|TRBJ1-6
TGTGCCTGGAAGGGACAGGGTAGCTCACCCCTCCACTTT
CAWKGQGSSPLHF
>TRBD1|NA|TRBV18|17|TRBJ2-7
TGTGCCAGCTCACCACGCTCCCCCGGGACAGGGGGCTACGAGCAGTACTTC
CASSPRSPGTGGYEQYF
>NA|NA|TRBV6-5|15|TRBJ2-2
TGTGCCAGCAGCCTCACTGGATTGAACACCGGGGAGCTGTTTTTT
CASSLTGLNTGELFF
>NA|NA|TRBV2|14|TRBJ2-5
TGTGCCAGCAGTGAATATTTGCTCCGGGAGACCCAGTACTTC
CASSEYLLRETQYF
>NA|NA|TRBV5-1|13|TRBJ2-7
TGCGCCAGCAGCTTGCAGGGCTCCTACGAGCAGTACTTC
CASSLQGSYEQYF
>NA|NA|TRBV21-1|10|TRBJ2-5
TGTGCCAGCAGCAAAGCGCCAGGGTACTTC
CASSKAPGYF
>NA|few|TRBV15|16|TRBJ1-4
TGTGCCACCAGCAGAGATTTGGGGGCAACTAATGAAAAACTGTTTTTT
CATSRDLGATNEKLFF
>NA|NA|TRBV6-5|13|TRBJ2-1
TGTGCCAGCACCCCGACTAGAAACAATGAGCAGTTCTTC
CASTPTRNNEQFF